This T cell receptor (beta chain) was profiled in a study of graft-versus-host responses after intestinal transplantation. The wider study: Every one of the recipients received anti-thymocyte globulin induction and afterwards took tacrolimus and steroids for about 3 years. Study-level results: Allografts carried high graft-versus-host to host-versus-graft clonal ratios in patients having graft-donor T cell macrochimerism. An association linked early post-transplant HvG declines with peak circulating GvH clone levels. GvH clones were found in recipient marrow; some appeared first in ileum or blood.

The length of the CDR3 is 13 residues. V lost 4 bases, J lost 4 bases, and 4 bases stayed unmatched. Germline CDR1 and CDR2: SGHDT and YYEEEE. Comments on this clone: The antigen is not known.

Profiled with immunoSEQ multiplex PCR; TCRdb holds only in-frame clones, not every one. The data contain 150,000 or so clones, 85% to 95% of them singletons. The specimen comprised unstimulated CD4+ T cells sorted from spleen or lymph node cells, sampled before intestinal transplant. This chain links TRBV5-6 with TRBJ1-2, with 7 bases lining up with TRBD1. The receptor was derived from a human donor who received an intestinal transplant. As DNA, the CDR3 is TGTGCCAGCAGCCCGACAGGGCCCTATGGCTACACCTTC. Translation: CASSPTGPYGYTF.